This T cell receptor (beta chain) was found in a study of cytomegalovirus exposure and HLA in healthy donors (TCRdb year 2017). Concerning the study at large: An earlier analysis of some 600 of the donors reported around 280 Gb of sequence data and 117 million unique TCR beta sequences obtained from about 180 million T cells. Roughly 300 gigabases of sequencing data and roughly 80 million unique TCR sequences made up an early release that covered some 640 HLA-typed donors. Of the 350 to 400 genotyped donors, 65% to 90% fell in the genetic ancestry cluster associated with self-reported Caucasian donors. The study aimed to test whether cataloging public T cell receptors could reveal signatures of past pathogen exposure. The study profiled the T cell repertoires of hundreds of subjects by immunosequencing and related them to cytomegalovirus serostatus. Besides the first cohort of about 730 subjects, a separate validation cohort made up of roughly 130 different subjects was used. To predict cytomegalovirus infection status, the study combined high-throughput TCR immunosequencing, statistical association of individual TCRs with disease status, and machine learning. To study patterns of TCR occurrence, a later analysis re-analyzed previously published TCR beta repertoires from just over 650 donors and added high-resolution HLA genotyping. In the later analysis, no new phenotypic data were used to find candidate immune exposures; instead, reliance was placed on TCR beta sequences and their occurrence across donors. To decide whether each TCR beta V gene segment behaved as functional or pseudogenic, an earlier analysis of over 500 of the donors relied on high-throughput TCR beta sequencing. Donor age, sex, ethnicity and CMV serostatus were compiled together with the repertoire data. A later genetic analysis used genome-wide SNP genotypes for about 60% of the roughly 670 donors, treating that subset as a discovery cohort. All discovery cohort repertoires had been generated using a single sequencing platform. HLA typing included class I and class II loci at four-digit resolution. Typing coverage differed by locus: A, B, C, DRB1 and DQB1 were typed in about 629-640 donors, DQA1 in around 500, DPA1 in around 600, and DPB1 in just under 490. Because of strong linkage in the cohort, a few DR-DQ haplotypes were treated as single units for association and clustering. On average, around 240,000 unique TCR beta nucleotide sequences were sequenced per donor among 398 genotyped donors of the cohort, with 15% to 20% of those sequences being non-productive.

Results and caveats for the whole study, not just this receptor: A total of 150 to 200 TCR beta chains were listed by the study as associated with cytomegalovirus. Compared with the roughly 600-donor mean, donors in an Asian-associated ancestry cluster had fewer N-insertions in productive TCRs, according to a later genetic analysis. The authors suggested that the approach could potentially be extended to other disease states and immunological phenotypes. The 87-base-pair reads could not distinguish some IMGT-functional V segments, including TRBV6-2 and TRBV6-3, so those segments were excluded. Because some donors lacked HLA typing at each locus, the association tests relied only on the typed subset. Most TCR sequences were observed very rarely across donors, whereas some public TCRs were present in many individuals. A few of the identified cytomegalovirus-associated TCR beta chains were confirmed in vitro to be specific for cytomegalovirus antigens. A later analysis found that TCR association rates varied across HLA loci, with DRB1 alleles showing the most associated TCRs and HLA-C alleles the fewest. A later genetic analysis associated a missense DCLRE1C variant with V-gene and J-gene trimming of TCR beta chains, and an independent cohort replicated the association. CMV serostatus was the only immune exposure information available for the cohort. Because counts were too low, seventeen rarely observed V segments, including chromosome 9 orphons, were left out of the earlier analysis of 587 of the donors. A further reported finding was that TCR beta sequences accurately predicted the HLA-A and HLA-B alleles for most subjects in the first cohort. According to a later analysis, parvovirus B19, influenza, CMV and Epstein-Barr virus appeared linked to several top co-occurrence clusters. Only TCR beta chains were sequenced in this cohort, and the absence of alpha or paired-chain data limited detectable features. The sequencing pipeline was judged likely to have produced a cluster of highly shared sequence variants as a technical artifact. According to a later analysis, most CMV-associated TCR beta chains appeared to be HLA-restricted, and the HLA associations seemed to be driven largely by CMV exposure. The presence/absence analyses assumed that sequencing depth was roughly uniform across donors, and that assumption may not be true. In both the original and validation cohorts, the classifier was reported to diagnose cytomegalovirus status with high specificity and sensitivity. Linkage disequilibrium might explain the correlated functional status among segregating V segments, but an unknown experimental factor could not be excluded. At a false discovery rate of 0.05, a later analysis linked around 17,000 TCR beta sequences to specific HLA alleles. In a later analysis, HLA-associated TCR beta chains showed more clonal expansion and lower generation probabilities than non-associated chains that were equally common. In an earlier analysis of around 600 of the donors, most TCR beta V segments appeared in productive rearrangements about 87% or about 30% of the time, broadly matching IMGT annotations. Assigning TCR associations to individual alleles was difficult when HLA alleles, especially DR and DQ, strongly co-occurred.

V lost 5 bases and J lost 1 base, and the count of bases not matched to a germline gene is 9. Taken from cysteine to phenylalanine, the CDR3 has 18 residues. Only the CDR3 DNA stays, 54 bases, in frame from base 1. The germline V gene encodes CDR1 SGHTA and CDR2 FQGNSA. In total, just over 650 healthy bone marrow donors made up the cohort. All cohort members were sampled while nominally healthy, although unrecorded immune exposures were likely present. The donor was CMV seropositive and was included in the group of about 290 seropositive cohort members. Each donor provided a peripheral blood sample, and peripheral blood mononuclear cells were used for TCR beta sequencing. The Qiagen DNeasy Blood Extraction Kit was used to extract genomic DNA from the blood cell samples. This clone was seen only once. Its recognized antigen is unknown. Base qualities are not at hand, and no much larger clone is one base apart.

The library was produced with the immunoSEQ multiplex PCR assay. For the multiplex PCR, a mixture combining 60 forward primers for TCR Vbeta segments and 13 reverse primers for TCR Jbeta segments was used. The CDR3 region of rearranged TCR beta genes was amplified from genomic DNA with a multiplex PCR assay. Amplified TCR beta libraries were sequenced as 87-base-pair reads on the Illumina HiSeq System. In the original analysis: Across the roughly 640 repertoires, a later analysis counted some 81 million unique TCR beta chains, about 10 million of which were shared by at least two donors. Raw reads were error-corrected and collapsed into unique sequences by a nearest-neighbor algorithm in which closely related sequences were merged to remove PCR and sequencing errors. To assign V, D and J gene segments, CDR3 sequences were aligned to IMGT reference sequences. Each retained sequence needed at least a six-nucleotide match to both a V gene segment and a J gene segment. A rearrangement was called productive if the CDR3 had no stop codons and remained in frame with V and J, and every other rearrangement was called non-productive. Following IMGT convention, CDR3 was defined as the stretch from the second conserved V-encoded cysteine to the conserved J-encoded phenylalanine. The earlier analysis of 500 to 750 of the donors excluded any sequence lacking an unambiguous match to a single V gene segment. An earlier analysis of some 500 of the donors classified V segments as functional when productive rearrangements were above 56.7% and as segregating when the standard deviation between donors was above 5%. A statistical classification framework was built for diagnosing cytomegalovirus status from the catalog of TCR beta chain sequences. In a later analysis, TCR nucleotide sequences were compared against IMGT/GENE-DB human TR gene sequences so that V and J genes could be assigned. The TCRdist pipeline was used in a later analysis to assign CDR3 sequences and most-parsimonious VDJ recombination scenarios. In a later analysis, each TCR beta chain was defined by its CDR3 amino acid sequence together with its V-gene family, and reads lacking a unique V-gene family were excluded. In a later analysis, some 600 highly shared, low-generation-probability nucleotide sequences were removed to address suspected cross-contamination and a sequencing artifact. For each public chain, a later analysis derived a clonal expansion index from normalized ranks of inferred template counts within each repertoire. A later analysis computed generation probabilities with a VDJ recombination model fitted to out-of-frame rearrangements, and checked the results against IGoR. A later analysis scored TCR-TCR, TCR-HLA and TCR-CMV co-occurrence with hypergeometric tests, applying a repertoire-size bias correction to TCR pairs. In a later analysis, false discovery rates were estimated by permuting HLA or CMV assignments 20 times. A later analysis grouped co-occurring TCRs with DBSCAN, adding TCRdist sequence similarity when clustering within HLA-allele-positive subsets. Repertoires with fewer than 30,000 or more than 120,000 public chains were left out of co-occurrence clustering, as were a handful of repertoires with anomalous nucleotide sharing. TCRdb mirrors the immuneACCESS table, restricted to in-frame sequences. Some clones are absent from its copies; in checked studies, under half trace to an unresolved V gene, and the reason for the others is unknown. Clone size and V and J calls were adopted from that table, with D and trimming inferred from the DNA. For this sample there are about 190,000 clones; about 84% appear just once. 13% to 15% of the sample rests with the top ten.

The chain couples TRBV7-2 to TRBJ2-5, with 14 junctional bases fitting TRBD2. Sequenced input: PBMCs. The origin of this receptor is a woman aged 30 to 39 in good health and CMV-seropositive. The CDR3 corresponds to CASSKRTSGGTSQETQYF. The sequenced DNA is TGTGCCAGCAGCAAACGGACTAGCGGGGGGACAAGCCAAGAGACCCAGTACTTC.